The source of this T cell receptor (beta chain) is a study of CD8 T cells in ankylosing spondylitis. This clonotype has ten or more counts. The antigen is not known. TCRdb re-derived calls from the 5' RACE reads in MiXCR, one entry per CDR3 protein. The sample lists approximately 100,000 distinct CDR3 sequences, roughly 8% occurring once. Findings of the study overall: Reported data indicate significant enrichment of disease-linked clones within matched ankylosing spondylitis synovial fluid.

Germline V gives CDR1 SQVTM, CDR2 ANQGSEA. J was trimmed by 3 bases and V by 4 bases; bases with no gene match: 7. The CDR3 consists of 14 residues. Material for sequencing was blood, either unsorted or a sorted T cell fraction (not recorded which). This sequence joins TRBV29-1 and TRBJ2-3; TRBD2 matches at 7 bases. The receptor comes from a male donor with ankylosing spondylitis or in good health (not recorded which). Written as DNA, the CDR3 is TGCAGCGTTGTGACTAGCTGGGGGACAGATACGCAGTATTTT. Amino acid sequence: CSVVTSWGTDTQYF.